This T cell receptor beta chain emerged from a study of stem cell transplantation in POMP-related autoinflammatory disease (dated by TCRdb to the early 2020s). With respect to the entire study: According to the study's hypothesis, the TRB repertoire gets skewed because defective thymoproteasomes impair MHC class I-dependent CD8+ T-cell differentiation and positive selection. Before transplant, CD4+ naive T-cell skewing, low CD8+ T-cell proportions, and reduced T-cell cytokine secretion were observed in patients. After transplant, DNA chimerism analysis showed 100% donor engraftment of neutrophils and platelets through one year. High-throughput TRB sequencing assessed how POMP deficiency affects T-cell receptor beta repertoire diversity and CDR3 characteristics.

In the paper's terms, the time point label means: after hematopoietic stem cell transplant. PRAID was characterized by prominent immunodeficiency alongside autoinflammation. Before TRB sequencing, the T-cell subsets, namely conventional T cells, CD8+ T cells, regulatory T cells, and T follicular helper cells, were sorted. Regarding this clone: There is no known antigen for this receptor. No base quality values were provided; no much bigger clone lies one nucleotide off.

To prepare the library, the immunoSEQ multiplex PCR assay was applied. The authors' pipeline ran thus. Shannon entropy, which takes clonal size distribution into account, was used to quantify repertoire diversity. Clonotype distribution inequality was measured with the Gini-Simpson index (Simpson_1-D). What TCRdb holds here is the immuneACCESS table cut down to in-frame rearrangements. Part of the clones is not present; checked against another copy, under half of the missing clones reflect an unresolved V gene, and the others are unexplained. V and J calls and clone size follow that table, whereas D and trimming were derived from the DNA. Recorded for this sample are 9,000 to 10,000 clones; 79% of them occurred a single time. The ten most abundant clones make up under 6% of the sample. What the authors observed across the whole study: In PRAID patients, the trend toward increased clonality and lower diversity reached statistical significance only for regulatory T cells. A trend toward lower TRB diversity and higher clonality was observed in PRAID patients across all analyzed T-cell subsets. The number of unique TRB V-J gene pairings was restricted in PRAID patients.

The CDR3 has 17 amino acids, counting the end cysteine and phenylalanine. Here the CDR3 DNA is all that survives: 51 bases in frame from base 1. The CDR1 and CDR2 encoded by the germline V gene are LGHNA and YNFKEQ. V has 4 bases trimmed and J has 4 bases trimmed; junction bases matching no gene number 16. This receptor was obtained from a human patient with POMP-related autoinflammation and immune dysregulation (PRAID). Some T cells seen after a transplant may have their origin in the graft donor. The sequence is built from TRBV4-2 and TRBJ2-7, with 7 middle bases fitting TRBD1. This specimen was CD4+ T cells from PBMCs, taken after stem cell transplantation. The nucleotide sequence reads TGTGCCAGCAGCCGAGAGACGATAGGGGACAGAAGGTACGAGCAGTACTTC. Its coded protein is CASSRETIGDRRYEQYF.